Listed here is a single TCR beta chain. Its antigen remains unknown. TCRdb's table, derived via immunoSEQ multiplex PCR, lists solely in-frame clones and lacks some. The repertoire includes around 5,400 clones, over 80% of them detected once, and more than 20% sits in the top ten. Stated time point: inflamed ileum from the surgical specimen. Included were adult ileal or ileocolonic Crohn's patients indicated for ileocolonic resection. This sample was included in a study of T cell repertoires in ileal Crohn's disease. Study information: Median disease duration was nearly eight years; 35% to 45% smoked at surgery. Each sample's TCRB immunosequencing used 450 to 650 nanograms of biopsy DNA. Whole-study results and caveats: Mucosal expansions were suggested to be mainly CD8 T cells.

Germline V lookup: CDR1 SGHKS, CDR2 YYEKEE (reference sequence). Trimming at V came to 7 bases and at J to 4 bases, leaving 14 bases not matched to a gene. The CDR3 is 16 residues long. The V and J genes are TRBV5-5 and TRBJ2-3; the match to TRBD1 covers 8 bases. Material: ileal tissue. The receptor was isolated from an adult with Crohn's disease. Here the CDR3 reads CASQRQGPLGADTQYF. The CDR3 nucleotides are TGTGCCAGCCAACGACAGGGGCCCTTAGGCGCAGATACGCAGTATTTT.